These 27 T cell receptor beta chains share one sample of origin, sequenced in a study of Ad26.COV2.S vaccination and SARS-CoV-2 variants. Sequencing used immunoSEQ multiplex PCR; TCRdb keeps in-frame clones, though not all of them. The top ten hold 3% to 5% of the sample, which has roughly 380,000 clones, just over 90% seen once. The sample consisted of peripheral blood, taken after recovery from COVID-19. These receptor sequences come from a human donor who had recovered from COVID-19.

The chain joins TRBV5-4 to TRBJ2-3; 9 nucleotides line up with TRBD2. The CDR3 contains 17 residues. Germline assignment: CDR1 SGHNT and CDR2 YYREEE (reference sequence). J gave up 2 bases and V 0 bases, and 7 bases lay outside the gene matches. The CDR3 loop is CASSLDSVAGATDTQYF. The CDR3 coding sequence is TGTGCCAGCAGCTTGGATAGTGTAGCGGGGGCCACAGATACGCAGTATTTT.

The chain uses TRBV4-1 and TRBJ1-6; tentative D call: TRBD1 (6 bases). CDR3 length: 14 amino acids. Germline V lookup: CDR1 MGHRA, CDR2 YSYEKL. V was shortened by 6 bases and J by 4 bases, with 10 bases between the two germline ends. The CDR3 nucleotides read TGCGCCAGCAGACGCGGACAGTATAATTCACCCCTCCACTTT. As protein: CASRRGQYNSPLHF.

The chain combines TRBV3-1 (or the pseudogene TRBV3-2) with TRBJ2-7; D is perhaps TRBD1 or TRBD2 (5 bases each). CDR3 size: 14 residues. CDR1 is LGHDT, CDR2 YNNKEL, per germline (reference sequence). The ends were cut back, 4 bases at V and 8 bases at J, with 18 bases in the middle. The CDR3 here is CASSLRGKTGQQYF. In nucleotides, the CDR3 is TGTGCCAGCAGCCTGAGGGGTAAGACCGGACAGCAGTACTTC.

CDR3 protein: CASSSGQWDGYTF. CDR3 DNA sequence: TGTGCCAGCAGCTCGGGACAGTGGGATGGCTACACCTTC. J is TRBJ1-2 and V is TRBV11-2; 7 nucleotides align to TRBD1. Germline V gene data show CDR1 as SGHAT and CDR2 as FQNNGV. Germline trimming cut 4 bases from V and 6 bases from J; bases unmatched to any gene: 5. The length of the CDR3 is 13 residues.

This clone was recorded a few times. The chain uses TRBV3-1 (or the pseudogene TRBV3-2) and TRBJ1-5; D is uncertain. V was pared by 5 bases and J by 2 bases, with 13 bases between. Germline values: CDR1 LGHDT, CDR2 YNNKEL (reference sequence). The CDR3 has 15 residues. The CDR3 nucleotides read TGTGCCAGCAGCTCCCACGACGGAGGCAATCAGCCCCAGCATTTT. This gives the protein CASSSHDGGNQPQHF.

The V gene is TRBV6-5, the J gene TRBJ2-2; D is undetermined. The CDR3 is 14 amino acids. The ends were cut back, 7 bases at V and 0 bases at J, with 9 bases in the middle. Germline assignment: CDR1 MNHEY and CDR2 SVGAGI. The CDR3 sequence is CASNRPSNTGELFF. Here the CDR3 DNA reads TGTGCCAGCAATAGACCCTCGAACACCGGGGAGCTGTTTTTT.

The V gene is TRBV6-2 or TRBV6-3, the J gene TRBJ1-1, with a possible D match to TRBD1 (5 bases). The CDR3 length is 13 residues. Germline lookup yields CDR1 MNHEY and CDR2 SVGEGT. Trimming removed 2 bases from V and 10 bases from J, with 14 bases in between. The CDR3 DNA is TGTGCCAGCAGTTACAGAGGTGGGAGGGGAGCTTTCTTT. This codes for CASSYRGGRGAFF.

This chain joins TRBV29-1 and TRBJ1-3; a possible D gene is TRBD1 (5 bases). Trimming pared 4 bases from V and 3 bases from J, leaving 13 bases between. The germline gives CDR1 SQVTM, CDR2 ANQGSEA. The CDR3 is made up of 14 amino acids. CDR3 DNA: TGCAGCGTTGTTGCCGGGGCCGGTGGAAACACCATATATTTT. Amino acid sequence: CSVVAGAGGNTIYF.

The chain combines TRBV9 with TRBJ2-1, with 7 nucleotides matching TRBD2. J was trimmed by 1 base and V by 3 bases; bases with no gene match: 1. Germline V gene sequence: CDR1 SGDLS, CDR2 YYNGEE. The CDR3 is 14 residues long. The CDR3 sequence is CASSAGRSYNEQFF. In DNA, the CDR3 is TGTGCCAGCAGCGCCGGGAGGTCCTACAATGAGCAGTTCTTC.

The chain combines TRBV4-1 with TRBJ2-1; 11 bases match TRBD2. Per the germline V gene, CDR1 is MGHRA and CDR2 is YSYEKL. J lost 4 bases, V lost 1 base, and 6 bases had no gene match. The CDR3 is 17 residues long. The CDR3 is CASSQGSGGGKYNEQFF. CDR3 sequence (DNA): TGCGCCAGCAGCCAAGGTAGCGGGGGGGGAAAATACAATGAGCAGTTCTTC.

The V and J genes are TRBV7-9 and TRBJ1-4; unclear D gene. The CDR3 covers 15 residues. Germline V gene lookup returns CDR1 SEHNR and CDR2 FQNEAQ (reference sequence). Trimming removed 5 bases at V and 4 bases at J, with 14 bases between. The CDR3 reads CASSQREGLNEKLFF. The CDR3, as DNA: TGTGCCAGCAGCCAGAGGGAAGGGCTTAATGAAAAACTGTTTTTT.

The chain is built from TRBV5-1 and TRBJ1-5; D gene unclear. The germline CDR1 and CDR2 sequences are SGHRS and YFSETQ. V lost 4 bases to trimming and J lost 4 bases, with 9 bases between them. This CDR3 comprises 13 residues. In nucleotides, the CDR3 is TGCGCCAGCAGCCCGGGCGAGAATCAGCCCCAGCATTTT. This gives the protein CASSPGENQPQHF. The variable domain in full, with the rest retrieved from reference TRBV5-1 and TRBJ1-5, is KAGVTQTPRYLIKTRGQQVTLSCSPISGHRSVSWYQQTPGQGLQFLFEYFSETQRNKGNFPGRFSGRQFSNSRSEMNVSTLELGDSALYLCASSPGENQPQHFGDGTRLSIL.

The J gene is TRBJ1-4, the V gene TRBV9; weak D call: TRBD1 (5 bases). CDR1 SGDLS and CDR2 YYNGEE come from the germline V gene. The CDR3 contains 15 residues. Between the trimmed V and J ends, which lost 4 bases and 4 bases, there was a span of 14 bases. The CDR3 protein is CASSPGTNFNEKLFF. CDR3 bases: TGTGCCAGCAGCCCCGGGACGAACTTTAATGAAAAACTGTTTTTT.

The chain recombines TRBV2 with TRBJ2-3, with TRBD2 matching over 14 bases. Trimming removed 0 bases from V and 5 bases from J; junction bases left unmatched: 7. The CDR3 runs 18 residues. Germline CDR1 and CDR2: SNHLY and FYNNEI. In DNA form, the CDR3 reads TGTGCCAGCAGTGAAGCGCTTCGACTAGCGGGGGGGAAAGATACGCAGTATTTT. This encodes CASSEALRLAGGKDTQYF.

The V call is TRBV5-6, the J call TRBJ2-1; D not certain. There are 11 residues in the CDR3. CDR1 and CDR2 from the germline V gene are SGHDT and YYEEEE. Trimming took 4 bases from V and 4 from J, leaving 3 bases between them. CDR3 sequence (DNA): TGTGCCAGCAGCCTGTACAATGAGCAGTTCTTC. Its translation is CASSLYNEQFF.

The V gene is TRBV7-2, the J gene TRBJ2-5; 8 positions match TRBD1. The V segment lost 5 bases and the J segment 5 bases; nucleotides outside the gene matches: 7. Germline values: CDR1 SGHTA, CDR2 FQGNSA. This CDR3 has 14 residues. The CDR3 reads CASSQGQGLETQYF. The CDR3 DNA follows: TGTGCCAGCAGCCAAGGACAGGGACTGGAGACCCAGTACTTC.

V gene TRBV4-3 combines with J gene TRBJ2-7; TRBD2 matches 11 bases. The J segment lost 2 bases and the V segment lost 4 bases, leaving 4 bases of the junction unmatched. Germline values: CDR1 LGHNA, CDR2 YSLEER. The CDR3 length is 15 residues. CDR3 sequence reads: CASSPGTSGPYEQYF. CDR3 DNA: TGCGCCAGCAGCCCCGGGACTAGCGGACCCTACGAGCAGTACTTC.

This chain connects TRBV6-5 to TRBJ2-7; D is perhaps TRBD1 or TRBD2 (5 bases each). The CDR3 covers 12 residues. From germline, CDR1 is MNHEY and CDR2 SVGAGI. V lost 7 bases and J lost 6, with 13 bases in between. As DNA, the CDR3 is TGTGCCAGCACCAGGGCCGGGGCCGAGCAGTACTTC. Its translation: CASTRAGAEQYF.

CDR3 region: CASSYGSEAFF. The CDR3 region has the DNA TGCGCCAGCAGCTACGGTTCGGAAGCTTTCTTT. This chain connects TRBV5-1 to TRBJ1-1, with D unclear. Trimming pared 3 bases from V and 8 bases from J, leaving 8 bases between. The V gene's germline CDR1 is SGHRS and CDR2 YFSETQ. CDR3 length: 11 amino acids.

Only one count was recorded for this clone. The chain has TRBV4-3 and TRBJ2-7; TRBD1 is a possible D gene (5 bases). Per germline, CDR1 LGHNA and CDR2 YSLEER. CDR3 size: 13 residues. The V gene lost 4 bases and the J gene lost 3 bases, with 10 bases spanning the gap. CDR3 nucleotides: TGCGCCAGCAGCCGACAGACGCACTACGAGCAGTACTTC. Amino acids: CASSRQTHYEQYF.

The CDR3: CASSPNRGPYNEQFF. The CDR3 region has the DNA TGTGCCAGCAGCCCCAACAGGGGGCCCTACAATGAGCAGTTCTTC. The gene calls are TRBV7-9 and TRBJ2-1; 9 nucleotides match TRBD1. Germline values: CDR1 SEHNR, CDR2 FQNEAQ (reference sequence). J lost 2 bases, V lost 5 bases, and 4 bases had no gene match. The CDR3 sequence is 15 residues long.

This chain connects TRBV2 to TRBJ2-2, with unresolved D. The CDR3 length is 14 residues. V lost 3 bases and J lost 2, with 7 bases in between. Germline assignment: CDR1 SNHLY and CDR2 FYNNEI. The CDR3, as DNA: TGTGCCAGCAGTGACTGGGTTAACACCGGGGAGCTGTTTTTT. Translated: CASSDWVNTGELFF.

This rearrangement joins TRBV2 to TRBJ1-4, with 7 nucleotides matching TRBD1. V was clipped by 8 bases and J by 8 bases; unmatched bases: 11. The germline gives CDR1 SNHLY, CDR2 FYNNEI. The CDR3 sequence is 14 residues long. The CDR3 spells CASLTDRAGEKLFF. In nucleotides, the CDR3 is TGTGCCAGCCTTACCGACAGGGCAGGCGAAAAACTGTTTTTT. Full variable domain (outside the CDR3, taken from reference TRBV2 and TRBJ1-4): EPEVTQTPSHQVTQMGQEVILRCVPISNHLYFYWYRQILGQKVEFLVSFYNNEISEKSEIFDDQFSVERPDGSNFTLKIRSTKLEDSAMYFCASLTDRAGEKLFFGSGTQLSVL.

The CDR3 sequence is CASSLAKDHYEQYF. The CDR3 coding sequence is TGTGCCAGCAGCTTAGCAAAGGACCACTACGAGCAGTACTTC. V is TRBV7-2 and J is TRBJ2-7; D gene uncertain. The length of the CDR3 is 14 residues. The V and J ends lost 0 bases and 3 bases respectively, with 9 bases between them. CDR1 SGHTA and CDR2 FQGNSA come from the germline V gene.

The chain couples TRBV5-1 to TRBJ2-1; TRBD2 matches at 8 bases. Per the germline V gene, CDR1 is SGHRS and CDR2 is YFSETQ. The CDR3 covers 16 residues. V gave up 0 bases and J gave up 6 bases; unmatched junction bases: 8. The CDR3 protein is CASSLVPGGAANEQFF. CDR3 in DNA: TGCGCCAGCAGCTTGGTTCCCGGGGGGGCCGCCAATGAGCAGTTCTTC.

The table lists this clone with a few counts. Additional DNA sequences in this sample encode the identical CDR3. V usage is TRBV3-1 (or the pseudogene TRBV3-2) and J usage is TRBJ1-2; unclear D gene. CDR1 LGHDT and CDR2 YNNKEL come from the germline V gene (reference sequence). Trimming took 4 bases from V and 0 from J, leaving 9 bases between them. CDR3 length: 14 amino acids. CDR3 coding DNA: TGTGCCAGCAGCCGTGGTGCAGCTAACTATGGCTACACCTTC. The encoded protein is CASSRGAANYGYTF.

The chain combines TRBV5-1 with TRBJ1-6; D is undetermined. V lost 1 base and J 4 bases, leaving 6 bases between the germline ends. The CDR3 runs 14 residues. CDR1 and CDR2 from the germline V gene are SGHRS and YFSETQ. The CDR3 loop reads CASSLPDYNSPLHF. The DNA for the CDR3 is TGCGCCAGCAGCTTGCCGGATTATAATTCACCCCTCCACTTT.